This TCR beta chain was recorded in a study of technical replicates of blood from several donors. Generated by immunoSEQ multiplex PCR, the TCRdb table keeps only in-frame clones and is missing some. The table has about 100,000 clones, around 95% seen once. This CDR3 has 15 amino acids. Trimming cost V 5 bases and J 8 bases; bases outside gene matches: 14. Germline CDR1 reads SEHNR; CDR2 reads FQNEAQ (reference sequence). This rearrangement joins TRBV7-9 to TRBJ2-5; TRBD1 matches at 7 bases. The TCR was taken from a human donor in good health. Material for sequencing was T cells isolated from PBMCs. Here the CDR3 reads CASSPGAGTVETQYF. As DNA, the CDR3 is TGTGCCAGCAGCCCCGGGGCCGGGACAGTCGAAACCCAGTACTTC. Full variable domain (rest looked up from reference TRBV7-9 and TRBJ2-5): DTGVSQNPRHKITKRGQNVTFRCDPISEHNRLYWYRQTLGQGPEFLTYFQNEAQLEKSRLLSDRFSAERPKGSFSTLEIQRTEQGDSAMYLCASSPGAGTVETQYFGPGTRLLVL.